This record covers a single T cell receptor beta chain. This entry belongs to a study of blood T cell repertoires in COVID-19. The overall study: Researchers got acute and convalescent COVID-19 samples from the United States, Italy and Spain. T cells, B-cell-depleted T cells, or PBMCs supplied cDNA or gDNA.

CDR1 is SNHLY and CDR2 is FYNNEI in the germline V gene. V was cut by 1 base and J by 5 bases, with 8 bases left in between. The CDR3 totals 13 residues. As processed by the authors: Using reference gene primer amplification, nucleated cell counts were estimated. Measured with immunoSEQ multiplex PCR; TCRdb has only the in-frame clones, and not every one. V and J calls and clone size are given by that table; D and trimming were obtained from the DNA. The sample holds about 150,000 clones; roughly nine tenths are singletons and the top ten take roughly 13%. Seattle patient enrollment occurred during active infection, with longitudinal follow-up thereafter.

This receptor was identified in a man aged 18 to 30 with COVID-19, enrolled during active disease. The gene calls are TRBV2 and TRBJ1-2; D is perhaps TRBD1 (6 bases). Sequencing was done on a sample of peripheral blood. The CDR3 DNA is TGTGCCAGCAGTGAAGACAGGGAGTATGGCTACACCTTC. This codes for CASSEDREYGYTF.